The 16 T cell receptor beta chains given below trace back to one sample, sequenced in a study of blood T cell repertoires in COVID-19. Assay used: immunoSEQ multiplex PCR; TCRdb lists only in-frame clones, some missing. The data contain about 340,000 clones, around four fifths of them singletons. The sequencing input was peripheral blood. The source is a man aged 25 to 40 with active or convalescent COVID-19.

The rearrangement uses TRBV13 and TRBJ2-7; D is perhaps TRBD1 (5 bases). With 4 bases removed from V and 5 bases from J, the gap between germline ends came to 12 bases. This CDR3 is built from 13 residues. CDR1 and CDR2 from the germline V gene are PRHDT and FYEKMQ (reference sequence). The CDR3 sequence: CASSYKRGHEQYF. The CDR3 nucleotides are TGTGCCAGCAGCTATAAAAGGGGCCACGAGCAGTACTTC.

A remark on this clone: One end of the junction is discordant with germline, which a read error may explain. In DNA form, the CDR3 reads TGTGCCAGCAGCGTAGAGCCACTATATACTTCACCCCTCCACTTT. Its translation: CASSVEPLYTSPLHF. This sequence joins TRBV9 and TRBJ1-6; D uncertain. CDR1 is SGDLS, CDR2 YYNGEE, per germline. This CDR3 is 15 amino acids long.

This clone was observed at least ten times. This chain connects TRBV11-3 to TRBJ2-1; TRBD2 matches 8 bases. This CDR3 comprises 15 residues. The J segment lost 4 bases and the V segment lost 1 base, leaving 3 bases of the junction unmatched. Germline CDR1 reads SGHNT; CDR2 reads YENEEA. The CDR3: CASSLVSGAYNEQFF. For the CDR3, the DNA is TGTGCCAGCAGCTTAGTTAGCGGGGCATACAATGAGCAGTTCTTC.

This rearrangement joins TRBV7-9 to TRBJ2-7, with 7 positions matching TRBD2. This CDR3 spans 13 amino acids. Per germline, CDR1 SEHNR and CDR2 FQNEAQ (reference sequence). V gave up 3 bases and J gave up 5 bases; unmatched junction bases: 4. The CDR3 loop is CASSFGSGDEQYF. CDR3 bases: TGTGCCAGCAGCTTCGGGAGCGGGGACGAGCAGTACTTC.

The chain recombines TRBV11-1 with TRBJ2-7, with D tentatively TRBD2 (6 bases). The V end was cut by 5 bases, the J end by 4 bases, with 21 bases between. In germline, CDR1 is SGHAT, CDR2 FQDESV (reference sequence). The CDR3 loop spans 16 amino acids. This CDR3 reads CASSPWGEVGSYEQYF. The DNA for the CDR3 is TGTGCCAGCAGCCCGTGGGGGGAGGTAGGATCGTACGAGCAGTACTTC.

The CDR3 reads CASSSYYEQYF. The CDR3 DNA is TGTGCCAGCAGCTCTTACTACGAGCAGTACTTC. The chain links TRBV7-2 to TRBJ2-7; D gene ambiguous. The CDR3 has 11 residues. The germline V and J ends were trimmed by 4 bases and 3 bases, with 4 bases remaining between them. Germline-derived CDR1 and CDR2 are SGHTA and FQGNSA. Full variable domain (rest looked up from reference TRBV7-2 and TRBJ2-7): GAGVSQSPSNKVTEKGKDVELRCDPISGHTALYWYRQSLGQGLEFLIYFQGNSAPDKSGLPSDRFSAERTGGSVSTLTIQRTQQEDSAVYLCASSSYYEQYFGPGTRLTVT.

The chain couples TRBV7-3 to TRBJ1-1; D remains unclear. The germline CDR1 and CDR2 sequences are SGHTA and FQGTGA. V was shortened by 0 bases and J by 4 bases, with 6 bases between the two germline ends. This CDR3 has 13 amino acids. CDR3 loop: CASSLTRSTEAFF. CDR3 sequence (DNA): TGTGCCAGCAGCTTAACGCGGTCCACTGAAGCTTTCTTT.

This clone has just a few counts. The chain has TRBV19 and TRBJ1-2; TRBD1 aligns across 7 bases. J was trimmed by 3 bases and V by 5 bases; bases with no gene match: 6. CDR3 length equals 14 residues. Germline CDR1 and CDR2: LNHDA and SQIVND (reference sequence). In DNA, the CDR3 is TGTGCCAGTAGTTCAGACGGGACAGACTATGGCTACACCTTC. Its translation is CASSSDGTDYGYTF.

The chain uses TRBV7-2 and TRBJ1-4; D gene unclear. The germline CDR1 and CDR2 sequences are SGHTA and FQGNSA. The V end was cut by 0 bases, the J end by 7 bases, with 18 bases between. This CDR3 contains 17 residues. CDR3 sequence: CASSLAFSMGRSEKLFF. As DNA, the CDR3 is TGTGCCAGCAGCTTAGCATTCAGTATGGGCAGGTCTGAAAAACTGTTTTTT. The variable domain in full, with the rest retrieved from reference TRBV7-2 and TRBJ1-4, is GAGVSQSPSNKVTEKGKDVELRCDPISGHTALYWYRQSLGQGLEFLIYFQGNSAPDKSGLPSDRFSAERTGGSVSTLTIQRTQQEDSAVYLCASSLAFSMGRSEKLFFGSGTQLSVL.

Note on this clone: One end of the junction varies from germline; a read error may be responsible. The V call is TRBV7-6, the J call TRBJ2-1, with 9 bases matching TRBD1. CDR1 is SGHVS and CDR2 is FNYEAQ in the germline V gene. There are 16 residues in the CDR3. CDR3 loop: CASSLRTGVTYNEQFF. The CDR3 DNA is TGTGCTAGCAGCTTGAGGACAGGGGTCACCTACAATGAGCAGTTCTTC. The entire variable domain, with the rest obtained from reference TRBV7-6 and TRBJ2-1, is as follows: GAGVSQSPRYKVTKRGQDVALRCDPISGHVSLYWYRQALGQGPEFLTYFNYEAQQDKSGLPNDRFSAERPEGSISTLTIQRTEQRDSAMYRCASSLRTGVTYNEQFFGPGTRLTVL.

The rearrangement joins TRBV10-3 to TRBJ1-1; D is uncertain. V lost 7 bases, J lost 1 base, and 13 bases lay in between. Germline CDR1 reads ENHRY; CDR2 reads SYGVKD. This CDR3 spans 14 amino acids. CDR3 residues: CAIIAALTNTEAFF. CDR3 nucleotide sequence: TGTGCCATCATTGCTGCGCTTACGAACACTGAAGCTTTCTTT.

This clone was seen once. This chain joins TRBV7-6 and TRBJ2-2; TRBD2 agrees at 8 bases. Germline V gives CDR1 SGHVS, CDR2 FNYEAQ. The V and J ends lost 1 base and 6 bases, in that order; junction bases with no gene match: 10. The CDR3 loop spans 17 amino acids. The CDR3 spells CASSLGAAGVGSGELFF. Here the CDR3 DNA reads TGTGCCAGCAGCTTAGGGGCAGCGGGGGTTGGTTCCGGGGAGCTGTTTTTT.

The chain employs TRBV7-9 and TRBJ1-6; 8 bases match TRBD1. After removal of 4 bases from V and 4 bases from J, the junction contained 6 bases not matched to a gene. Per germline, CDR1 SEHNR and CDR2 FQNEAQ (reference sequence). The CDR3 extends over 16 amino acids. CDR3 nucleotides: TGTGCCAGCAGCTCGTCCCGGGACAGGTATAATTCACCCCTCCACTTT. Translated: CASSSSRDRYNSPLHF.

The J gene is TRBJ2-1, the V gene TRBV6-6, with TRBD2 identical over 8 bases. CDR3 length: 15 amino acids. Germline V gives CDR1 MNHNY, CDR2 SVGAGI (reference sequence). With 5 bases clipped from V and 2 bases from J, the junction kept 5 bases outside the gene matches. The CDR3 here is CASSDPGGAYNEQFF. CDR3 DNA: TGTGCCAGCAGTGACCCCGGGGGGGCCTACAATGAGCAGTTCTTC.

This clone has more than one count but fewer than ten. The rearrangement uses TRBV2 and TRBJ2-6; D not resolved. CDR1 is SNHLY and CDR2 is FYNNEI in the germline V gene. V gave up 6 bases and J gave up 2 bases, with 8 bases separating them. This CDR3 spans 14 amino acids. CDR3 in amino acids: CASRSTTGANVLTF. As DNA, the CDR3 is TGTGCCAGCAGGTCTACGACTGGGGCCAACGTCCTGACTTTC.

This chain connects TRBV2 to TRBJ1-5, with unresolved D. V lost 4 bases and J 0 bases, leaving 10 bases between the germline ends. This CDR3 is built from 15 residues. Germline V CDR1 and CDR2: SNHLY, FYNNEI. The CDR3 DNA reads TGTGCCAGCAGTGGGGGAGTTAATAGCAATCAGCCCCAGCATTTT. Its translation is CASSGGVNSNQPQHF.